This T cell receptor beta chain is from a study of human T cells and chemical hapten exposure. About the research overall: TCR yield per sample varied, mainly due to pooled library volumes. Broader study findings: Relative to controls, expanded TCRs formed significantly more large CDR3 similarity clusters.

The sample's time point: patch test 1, 2 weeks after DPC sensitization. Treatment: therapeutic diphenylcyclopropenone sensitization with weekly scalp DPC. MiXCR was run by TCRdb on the RACE reads, yielding one entry per CDR3 protein. The data hold under 65,000 distinct CDR3 sequences, with less than 10% observed a single time. Trimming stripped 3 bases from V and 7 bases from J, with 5 bases between. The CDR3 has 12 amino acids. Germline assignment: CDR1 SGHRS and CDR2 YFSETQ. With respect to this clonotype: Antigen: not known.

The sequence derives from a woman aged 50 to 60 with alopecia areata. Some clones in this sample may be carry-over from other donors' samples. The sample in question was whole blood, obtained in connection with sensitization to the hapten diphenylcyclopropenone (DPC). The chain couples TRBV5-1 to TRBJ1-6; D is possibly TRBD1 (5 bases). CDR3 nucleotide sequence: TGCGCCAGCAGCTGGGGGAATTCACCCCTCCACTTT. Translated: CASSWGNSPLHF.